A selection of T cell receptor beta chains follows, all from one sample in a study of CD8+ T cells in alopecia areata. Using immunoSEQ multiplex PCR, the repertoire was profiled, and TCRdb retains in-frame clones only, with some absent. The data hold 95,000 to 120,000 clones, with around 55% observed a single time. The sequenced sample consisted of CD8+ T cells sorted from blood. Source of these receptors: a human donor in good health. CDR3s include the opening cysteine and the closing phenylalanine or tryptophan. A D gene is named only where the DNA matches it firmly. Clone size is given for some rows only: seen once, a few or many times, or a class if the clone is expanded.

j_call | clone_size | d_call | v_call | cdr3_aa | cdr3_nt
TRBJ1-2 | few | TRBD1 | TRBV29-1 | CSVTPTGAGYGYTF | TGCAGCGTTACCCCGACAGGGGCAGGGTATGGCTACACCTTC
TRBJ1-2 | NA | NA | TRBV28 | CASSHQWDYGYTF | TGTGCCAGCAGCCACCAGTGGGACTATGGCTACACCTTC
TRBJ1-1 | NA | NA | TRBV13 | CASSLAGHTEAFF | TGTGCCAGCAGCTTAGCAGGGCACACTGAAGCTTTCTTT
TRBJ2-7 | NA | NA | TRBV11-2 | CASSSDEQYF | TGTGCCAGCAGCTCAGACGAGCAGTACTTC
TRBJ2-7 | NA | TRBD1 | TRBV30 | CAWSKPGQGREQYF | TGTGCCTGGAGTAAGCCGGGACAGGGGCGCGAGCAGTACTTC
TRBJ1-1 | NA | NA | TRBV30 | CAWNTVMNTEAFF | TGTGCCTGGAACACGGTGATGAACACTGAAGCTTTCTTT
TRBJ2-7 | NA | TRBD2 | TRBV4-2 | CASSQVMRPSGGIYEQYF | TGTGCCAGCAGCCAAGTTATGCGACCTAGCGGGGGAATTTACGAGCAGTACTTC
TRBJ1-2 | NA | NA | TRBV7-8 | CASSRAFGKVELYGYTF | TGTGCCAGCAGCCGGGCGTTCGGGAAAGTAGAGCTCTATGGCTACACCTTC
TRBJ1-2 | NA | NA | TRBV2 | CASSEGAIYGYTF | TGTGCCAGCAGTGAAGGGGCGATCTATGGCTACACCTTC
TRBJ2-1 | NA | NA | TRBV5-1 | CASSLLGAYNEQFF | TGCGCCAGCAGCTTGTTGGGGGCCTACAATGAGCAGTTCTTC
TRBJ1-1 | NA | NA | TRBV9 | CASSVVGRADTEAFF | TGTGCCAGCAGCGTAGTGGGTCGGGCGGACACTGAAGCTTTCTTT
TRBJ1-2 | NA | TRBD1 | TRBV5-1 | CASSSYPGQGVGYTF | TGCGCCAGCAGCTCCTATCCGGGACAGGGCGTCGGCTACACCTTC
TRBJ2-5 | once | NA | TRBV5-5 | CASNLFVWADQETQYF | TGTGCCAGCAATCTGTTCGTGTGGGCGGACCAAGAGACCCAGTACTTC
TRBJ1-5 | NA | TRBD1 | TRBV7-8 | CASSRGQGGTSNQPQHF | TGTGCCAGCAGCCGCGGACAGGGGGGCACGAGCAATCAGCCCCAGCATTTT
TRBJ2-7 | few | NA | TRBV29-1 | CSGLGGAPLYEQYF | TGCAGCGGGTTGGGGGGGGCCCCCCTCTACGAGCAGTACTTC
TRBJ1-1 | NA | NA | TRBV21-1 | CASSKGSMNTEAFF | TGTGCCAGCAGCAAAGGGTCGATGAACACTGAAGCTTTCTTT
TRBJ1-5 | NA | NA | TRBV9 | CASSPRSSVGNQPQHF | TGTGCCAGCAGCCCGAGATCCTCGGTGGGGAATCAGCCCCAGCATTTT
TRBJ2-1 | NA | TRBD2 | TRBV11-2 | CASSLLGQRGYYNEQFF | TGTGCCAGCAGCTTACTTGGTCAGCGGGGCTACTACAATGAGCAGTTCTTC
TRBJ1-1 | NA | NA | TRBV28 | CASRSAGTRNTEAFF | TGTGCCAGCAGGTCCGCGGGGACTCGGAACACTGAAGCTTTCTTT
TRBJ2-3 | NA | NA | TRBV7-9 | CASSPAGAGDTQYF | TGTGCCAGCAGCCCAGCGGGCGCGGGAGATACGCAGTATTTT
TRBJ1-3 | few | NA | TRBV2 | CASSEAPGVGNTIYF | TGTGCCAGCAGTGAAGCTCCAGGGGTTGGAAACACCATATATTTT
TRBJ1-4 | NA | NA | TRBV15 | CATSRADRTNEKLFF | TGTGCCACCAGCAGAGCGGACAGAACTAATGAAAAACTGTTTTTT
TRBJ1-1 | NA | NA | TRBV5-1 | CASSLVRDGMNTEAFF | TGCGCCAGCAGCTTGGTTCGGGACGGCATGAACACTGAAGCTTTCTTT
TRBJ1-1 | few | NA | TRBV2 | CASSETENTEAFF | TGTGCCAGCAGTGAAACGGAGAACACTGAAGCTTTCTTT
TRBJ2-4 | NA | TRBD2 | TRBV19 | CASSMDSSGKNIQYF | TGTGCCAGTAGTATGGATTCTAGCGGAAAAAACATTCAGTACTTC
TRBJ2-5 | NA | TRBD2 | TRBV5-4 | CASSWGLAAGETQYF | TGTGCCAGCAGCTGGGGACTAGCGGCTGGTGAGACCCAGTACTTC
TRBJ2-5 | many | NA | TRBV19 | CASSGQETQYF | TGTGCCAGTAGTGGCCAAGAGACCCAGTACTTC
TRBJ1-1 | NA | NA | TRBV6-4 | CASSYREGNTEAFF | TGTGCCAGCAGTTATAGAGAAGGAAACACTGAAGCTTTCTTT
TRBJ2-7 | NA | NA | TRBV5-4 | CASSYFTSSYEQYF | TGTGCCAGCAGCTACTTCACCAGCTCCTACGAGCAGTACTTC
TRBJ1-1 | NA | NA | TRBV29-1 | CSARGTQTEAFF | TGCAGCGCCCGCGGGACCCAAACTGAAGCTTTCTTT
TRBJ2-5 | once | NA | TRBV11-2 | CASRNSLGGKQETQYF | TGTGCCAGCAGGAACTCGTTGGGGGGTAAACAAGAGACCCAGTACTTC
TRBJ2-7 | NA | TRBD1 | TRBV2 | CASIGQGGPYEQYF | TGTGCCAGCATTGGACAGGGGGGCCCCTACGAGCAGTACTTC
TRBJ2-3 | NA | TRBD1 | TRBV13 | CASSSLQGQIFTDTQYF | TGTGCCAGCAGCTCCTTACAGGGGCAGATCTTCACAGATACGCAGTATTTT
TRBJ2-7 | few | TRBD2 | TRBV11-2 | CASSHTGGSHEQYF | TGCGCCAGCAGCCATACGGGGGGGTCCCACGAGCAGTACTTC
TRBJ2-1 | few | NA | TRBV2 | CASSEAFGGETGDEQFF | TGTGCCAGCAGTGAAGCCTTTGGGGGCGAAACGGGTGATGAGCAGTTCTTC
TRBJ2-2 | few | NA | TRBV5-6 | CASSLGAGELFF | TGTGCCAGCAGCCTCGGCGCCGGGGAGCTGTTTTTT
TRBJ1-1 | NA | NA | TRBV7-8 | CASSLSQEAFF | TGTGCCAGCAGCTTGAGCCAGGAAGCTTTCTTT
TRBJ1-1 | NA | NA | TRBV6-1 | CASSPSTPWDTEAFF | TGTGCCAGCAGTCCTTCGACCCCCTGGGACACTGAAGCTTTCTTT
TRBJ1-5 | NA | NA | TRBV4-1 | CASSYRAEDQPQHF | TGCGCCAGCAGTTACAGGGCGGAGGATCAGCCCCAGCATTTT
TRBJ2-3 | NA | TRBD1 | TRBV4-1 | CASSQGQGSDTQYF | TGCGCCAGCAGCCAAGGACAGGGATCAGATACGCAGTATTTT
TRBJ2-7 | NA | TRBD2 | TRBV7-9 | CASSSGLAGTYEQYF | TGTGCCAGCAGCTCTGGACTAGCGGGGACCTACGAGCAGTACTTC
TRBJ2-7 | NA | NA | TRBV19 | CASSIGGQSYEQYF | TGTGCCAGTAGTATCGGGGGCCAGTCCTACGAGCAGTACTTC
TRBJ2-2 | few | NA | TRBV5-1 | CASSSQVSGELFF | TGCGCCAGCAGCTCTCAGGTGTCCGGGGAGCTGTTTTTT
TRBJ2-1 | NA | NA | TRBV4-2 | CASSQDVNYNEQFF | TGTGCCAGCAGCCAAGATGTTAATTACAATGAGCAGTTCTTC
TRBJ2-5 | NA | NA | TRBV29-1 | CSVDRSFQETQYF | TGCAGCGTTGACAGGTCGTTCCAAGAGACCCAGTACTTC
TRBJ1-4 | NA | NA | TRBV25-1 | CASSEVSSTNEKLFF | TGTGCCAGCAGTGAGGTTAGCTCAACTAATGAAAAACTGTTTTTT
TRBJ1-5 | NA | NA | TRBV6-1 | CASSEEASIEPQHF | TGTGCCAGCAGTGAAGAGGCCTCAATCGAGCCCCAGCATTTT
TRBJ1-6 | few | TRBD1 | TRBV4-3 | CASSPTGTGTGSPLHF | TGCGCCAGCAGCCCGACCGGGACAGGGACGGGTTCACCCCTCCACTTT
TRBJ2-3 | NA | NA | TRBV9 | CASSPFSGGGTDTQYF | TGTGCCAGCAGCCCCTTTAGTGGCGGAGGCACAGATACGCAGTATTTT
TRBJ2-5 | NA | TRBD1 | TRBV2 | CASRDRGRETQYF | TGTGCCAGCAGGGACAGGGGGCGAGAGACCCAGTACTTC
TRBJ2-7 | once | TRBD2 | TRBV13 | CASSSPSGVNSYEQYF | TGTGCCAGCAGCTCCCCTAGCGGGGTAAACTCCTACGAGCAGTACTTC
TRBJ1-6 | NA | TRBD1 | TRBV28 | CASSTGTGFPNSPLHF | TGTGCCAGCAGTACCGGGACAGGGTTCCCCAATTCACCCCTCCACTTT
TRBJ2-7 | NA | TRBD1 | TRBV4-2 | CASSQAMRQGANEQYF | TGTGCCAGCAGCCAAGCCATGAGACAGGGGGCAAACGAGCAGTACTTC
TRBJ2-1 | NA | TRBD2 | TRBV13 | CASRATSGGPYEQFF | TGTGCCAGCAGGGCGACTAGCGGGGGGCCGTATGAGCAGTTCTTC
TRBJ1-2 | NA | NA | TRBV27 | CASSFRGTPTNYGYTF | TGTGCCAGCAGTTTCCGTGGGACACCGACTAACTATGGCTACACCTTC
TRBJ2-5 | NA | NA | TRBV10-3 | CAIGDALEDETQYF | TGTGCCATCGGGGATGCCTTGGAGGACGAGACCCAGTACTTC
TRBJ2-3 | few | NA | TRBV28 | CASSSYGDTQYF | TGTGCCAGCAGCTCCTACGGAGATACGCAGTATTTT
TRBJ2-1 | few | NA | TRBV18 | CASSPHRTSYNEQFF | TGTGCCAGCTCACCCCACAGGACGTCCTACAATGAGCAGTTCTTC